This record looks at one TCR beta chain sequence and its context. The antigen remains undetermined. This sample was taken from a study of beta chain features in type 1 diabetes. Findings of the study overall: The naive, central memory and Treg TCRB repertoires showed an apparent similarity that was greater among patients than among healthy donors.

Purities over 98% were achieved in all sorted populations. The study reverse transcribed the entire isolated RNA, so it sequenced expressed TCRB transcripts. Naive, central memory and regulatory T cell samples averaged roughly 3.7 million reads. The protocol was immunoSEQ multiplex PCR, while the TCRdb copy is restricted to in-frame clones and leaves out a portion. The sample lists hundreds of thousands of clones; around a sixth were seen once. V shed 6 bases and J shed 5 bases, with 14 bases lying between them. The CDR3 extends over 13 amino acids. The germline V gene has CDR1 ENHRY and CDR2 SYGVKD. This rearrangement joins TRBV10-3 to TRBJ2-7, with D perhaps matching TRBD1 (6 bases). Sequencing was carried out using naive CD4+ T cells from blood. This receptor was taken from a man aged 18 to 29 in good health. The CDR3 sequence is CAIRLQGSHEQYF. CDR3 coding DNA: TGTGCCATCAGGCTACAGGGTTCCCACGAGCAGTACTTC.